This TCR beta chain was retrieved from a study of metastatic and nonmetastatic thyroid tumors. MiXCR re-clonotyped the PCR reads for TCRdb. The repertoire includes under 40,000 clones, 17% of them detected once, and 5.5% to 7% sits in the top ten. CDR1 and CDR2 from the germline V gene are SGHRS and YFSETQ. CDR3 length: 14 residues. Trimming took 4 bases from V and 7 from J; bases not matched to a gene: 6. By sample fraction, this clone is medium-sized. The entire patient cohort was treatment-naive prior to thyroid surgery. This chain links TRBV5-1 with TRBJ1-3; 9 bases align to TRBD1. Input material: blood. The TCR comes from a male donor with papillary thyroid cancer or a benign thyroid nodule (not recorded which). Some clones in this sample may be carry-over from other donors' samples. CDR3 in amino acids: CASSIQTGGNTIYF. The CDR3 DNA reads as TGCGCCAGCAGCATACAGACAGGGGGGAACACCATATATTTT. Full variable domain (rest looked up from reference TRBV5-1 and TRBJ1-3): KAGVTQTPRYLIKTRGQQVTLSCSPISGHRSVSWYQQTPGQGLQFLFEYFSETQRNKGNFPGRFSGRQFSNSRSEMNVSTLELGDSALYLCASSIQTGGNTIYFGEGSWLTVV.